Listed below are T cell receptor beta chains from one sample, sequenced in a study of T-cell reconstitution after alpha-beta-depleted transplantation in children. TCRdb ran MiXCR on the PCR reads and lists one entry per CDR3 protein. Among 300,000 or so distinct CDR3 sequences listed, approximately 23% were seen once. This specimen was PBMCs, mostly from graft donor cells, taken 180 days after TCRalphabeta/CD19-depleted stem cell transplant. The receptors originated from a male patient younger than 18 who had a stem cell transplant for acute lymphoblastic leukemia, so the T cells may come from the graft donor. Each CDR3 is given with its conserved first and last residue. A D gene is named only where the DNA matches it firmly. The size of a clone is reported for some rows only, either as once, few or many, or as a class for expanded clones.

D	V	size	J	CDR3	DNA
.	TRBV15	few	TRBJ2-4	CATRNRDGLLAKNIQYF	TGTGCCACCAGGAATCGGGACGGCCTCCTAGCCAAAAACATTCAGTACTTC
.	TRBV24-1	few	TRBJ2-7	CATSRTGGTYEQYF	TGTGCCACCAGTCGGACGGGGGGCACCTACGAGCAGTACTTC
.	TRBV3-1	.	TRBJ2-1	CASSQEESDYNEQFF	TGTGCCAGCAGCCAAGAAGAGTCAGACTACAATGAGCAGTTCTTC
TRBD1	TRBV5-1	few	TRBJ2-7	CASSPNLLSSGGFYEQYF	TGCGCCAGCAGCCCTAATCTTCTTTCGTCAGGGGGCTTCTACGAGCAGTACTTC
.	TRBV6-1	.	TRBJ1-1	CASRSQTADTEAFF	TGTGCCAGCAGGTCCCAAACAGCGGACACTGAAGCTTTCTTT
TRBD2	TRBV11-2	.	TRBJ2-1	CASSPIEWRESSYNEQFF	TGTGCCAGCAGCCCTATAGAGTGGCGGGAGAGCTCCTACAATGAGCAGTTCTTC
.	TRBV6-2/TRBV6-3	few	TRBJ2-5	CASSYQRETQYF	TGTGCCAGCAGTTATCAGCGAGAGACCCAGTACTTC
TRBD2	TRBV6-2/TRBV6-3	.	TRBJ2-5	CASCPGTSRQETQYF	TGTGCCAGCTGCCCCGGGACTAGCCGCCAAGAGACCCAGTACTTC
.	TRBV18	.	TRBJ2-7	CASSEQGRVYEQYF	TGTGCCAGCTCTGAGCAGGGGAGAGTGTACGAGCAGTACTTC
.	TRBV5-1	.	TRBJ2-7	CASSLKGADTHEQYF	TGCGCCAGCAGCTTGAAAGGGGCGGACACTCACGAGCAGTACTTC
.	TRBV12-3/TRBV12-4	few	TRBJ1-2	CASSLKNYGYTF	TGTGCCAGCAGTTTAAAGAACTATGGCTACACCTTC
.	TRBV2	few	TRBJ2-3	CASSGSSLHTDTQYF	TGTGCCAGCAGTGGTTCCAGTCTGCACACAGATACGCAGTATTTT
.	TRBV9	.	TRBJ2-1	CASSVSRADNEQFF	TGTGCCAGCAGCGTATCGCGGGCAGACAATGAGCAGTTCTTC
.	TRBV6-5	.	TRBJ2-4	CASSYSARAKNIQYF	TGTGCCAGCAGTTACTCCGCCAGAGCCAAAAACATTCAGTACTTC
TRBD2	TRBV7-3	few	TRBJ2-1	CASSLTGLAAQEQFF	TGTGCCAGCAGCTTAACGGGACTAGCGGCCCAGGAGCAGTTCTTC
TRBD2	TRBV9	.	TRBJ2-2	CASSESLAGGPGELFF	TGTGCCAGCAGCGAGTCGCTAGCGGGAGGGCCCGGGGAGCTGTTTTTT
TRBD1	TRBV12-3/TRBV12-4	.	TRBJ2-5	CASSLMGQGETQYF	TGTGCCAGCAGTTTAATGGGACAGGGGGAGACCCAGTACTTC
.	TRBV9	few	TRBJ2-1	CASSSDSSAGPYNEQFF	TGTGCCAGCAGCTCCGATTCCTCGGCGGGACCCTACAATGAGCAGTTCTTC
TRBD1	TRBV7-9	few	TRBJ2-7	CASSSRGHSYEQYF	TGTGCCAGCAGTTCCAGGGGGCACTCCTACGAGCAGTACTTC
.	TRBV18	.	TRBJ2-7	CASSPARIYEQYF	TGTGCCAGCTCACCAGCTAGAATCTACGAGCAGTACTTC
.	TRBV5-1	.	TRBJ2-7	CASSLGASEQYF	TGCGCCAGCAGCTTGGGAGCCTCCGAGCAGTACTTC
TRBD1	TRBV11-2	.	TRBJ1-4	CASSPQTGWVEKLFF	TGTGCCAGCAGCCCCCAGACAGGGTGGGTCGAAAAACTGTTTTTT
.	TRBV15	.	TRBJ2-5	CAAEQGEETQYF	TGTGCCGCCGAGCAGGGAGAAGAGACCCAGTACTTC
.	TRBV9	few	TRBJ2-1	CASSSSGTPTNEQFF	TGTGCCAGCAGCTCCTCCGGGACACCGACCAATGAGCAGTTCTTC
.	TRBV27	.	TRBJ2-1	CASSSDDQEQFF	TGTGCCAGCAGTTCGGACGACCAGGAGCAGTTCTTC
.	TRBV20-1	many	TRBJ1-3	CSAPRLAGPGNTIYF	TGCAGTGCTCCGAGGTTGGCTGGCCCTGGAAACACCATATATTTT
.	TRBV5-1	.	TRBJ1-1	CASSFMSANTEAFF	TGCGCCAGCAGCTTCATGTCGGCTAACACTGAAGCTTTCTTT
.	TRBV12-3/TRBV12-4	few	TRBJ2-5	CASSTYEETQYF	TGTGCCAGCAGTACGTACGAGGAGACCCAGTACTTC
.	TRBV6-1	few	TRBJ2-7	CASMGSKGRYEQYF	TGTGCCAGCATGGGGAGCAAGGGCCGCTACGAGCAGTACTTC
.	TRBV29-1	.	TRBJ2-3	CSVPVSTDTQYF	TGCAGCGTCCCGGTTAGCACAGATACGCAGTATTTT
.	TRBV29-1	.	TRBJ2-7	CSVSSAYEQYF	TGCAGCGTTTCAAGTGCCTACGAGCAGTACTTC
.	TRBV28	few	TRBJ1-2	CASTHVSRGYTF	TGTGCCAGCACCCATGTGAGCCGCGGCTACACCTTC
.	TRBV2	.	TRBJ2-1	CATSSGSKNEQFF	TGTGCCACCTCATCCGGGAGCAAGAATGAGCAGTTCTTC
.	TRBV25-1	few	TRBJ1-3	CASSEFRDSRSGNTIYF	TGTGCCAGCAGTGAATTTCGGGATAGTCGTTCTGGAAACACCATATATTTT
TRBD1	TRBV11-3	few	TRBJ2-1	CASSLEETGKVEQFF	TGTGCCAGCAGCTTAGAGGAGACAGGGAAGGTGGAGCAGTTCTTC
.	TRBV27	few	TRBJ1-2	CASSSVGGVMGGYTF	TGTGCCAGCAGCTCGGTTGGGGGCGTGATGGGTGGCTACACCTTC
TRBD2	TRBV18	few	TRBJ2-7	CASSPRITSVPYEQYF	TGTGCCAGCTCACCACGGATAACTAGCGTCCCCTACGAGCAGTACTTC
.	TRBV29-1	few	TRBJ1-3	CSVGRGSGNTIYF	TGCAGCGTTGGACGGGGCTCTGGAAACACCATATATTTT
.	TRBV5-1	.	TRBJ2-7	CASRFTVSSYEQYF	TGCGCCAGCAGATTCACCGTAAGCTCCTACGAGCAGTACTTC
TRBD2	TRBV5-1	.	TRBJ2-7	CASTSEAGGRREQYF	TGCGCCAGCACCTCAGAAGCGGGAGGGCGACGGGAGCAGTACTTC
TRBD1	TRBV5-1	.	TRBJ1-1	CASRQGQNTEAFF	TGCGCCAGCCGACAGGGGCAGAACACTGAAGCTTTCTTT
TRBD2	TRBV19	.	TRBJ2-7	CASSTSGSTSYEQYF	TGTGCCAGTAGTACTAGCGGGAGCACGTCCTACGAGCAGTACTTC
TRBD1	TRBV27	.	TRBJ2-4	CASSLMQGAQAKNIQYF	TGTGCCAGCAGTTTAATGCAGGGGGCGCAAGCCAAAAACATTCAGTACTTC
.	TRBV3-1	few	TRBJ2-7	CASSQLYEQYF	TGTGCCAGCAGCCAACTCTACGAGCAGTACTTC
.	TRBV7-7	.	TRBJ2-1	CASSLAGYRNEQFF	TGTGCCAGCAGCTTAGCAGGTTATAGGAATGAGCAGTTCTTC
.	TRBV15	few	TRBJ1-1	CATSARTANTEAFF	TGTGCCACCAGCGCCCGGACAGCGAACACTGAAGCTTTCTTT
.	TRBV29-1	.	TRBJ2-7	CSVEERAARPYEQYF	TGCAGCGTTGAAGAGCGTGCGGCCCGTCCCTACGAGCAGTACTTC
.	TRBV29-1	.	TRBJ2-2	CSVRFGELFF	TGCAGCGTTAGATTCGGGGAGCTGTTTTTT